Shown below are 3 T cell receptor beta chains from a single sample sequenced in a study of T cell changes during pregnancy in multiple sclerosis. Assay: immunoSEQ multiplex PCR; the TCRdb copy retains only in-frame clones and omits some. The sample consists of roughly 45,000 clones, about 87% of them appearing once. The sequences come from CD4+ T cells from peripheral blood mononuclear cells, collected in the second trimester of pregnancy. Every receptor here comes from a female donor with multiple sclerosis, enrolled in a pregnancy study.

This sequence joins TRBV5-1 and TRBJ2-1, with 12 bases matching TRBD2. Losses at the gene ends were 3 bases for V and 0 bases for J; bases not matched to a gene: 7. This CDR3 is 18 amino acids long. Germline-derived CDR1 and CDR2 are SGHRS and YFSETQ. The CDR3 DNA reads as TGCGCCAGCAGCTCATCGACTAGCGGGAGAGCCTCCTACAATGAGCAGTTCTTC. Its translation is CASSSSTSGRASYNEQFF.

The chain carries TRBV21-1 and TRBJ2-7; TRBD1, the table's D call, lacks a check against the DNA. TRBV21-1 corresponds to a pseudogene. This CDR3 is built from 16 residues. The DNA for the CDR3 is TGTGCCAGCAGCAAAGACGGGACAGGGGGAACCTACGAGCAGTACTTC. It is translated as CASSKDGTGGTYEQYF.

The chain links TRBV5-1 to TRBJ2-3, with D tentatively TRBD1 (5 bases). Germline V gives CDR1 SGHRS, CDR2 YFSETQ. There are 15 residues in the CDR3. Trimming took off 4 bases at V and 2 bases at J, with 14 bases between the two ends. For the CDR3, the DNA is TGCGCCAGCAGCCCAAGGACAAGCTCCACAGATACGCAGTATTTT. Protein product: CASSPRTSSTDTQYF.